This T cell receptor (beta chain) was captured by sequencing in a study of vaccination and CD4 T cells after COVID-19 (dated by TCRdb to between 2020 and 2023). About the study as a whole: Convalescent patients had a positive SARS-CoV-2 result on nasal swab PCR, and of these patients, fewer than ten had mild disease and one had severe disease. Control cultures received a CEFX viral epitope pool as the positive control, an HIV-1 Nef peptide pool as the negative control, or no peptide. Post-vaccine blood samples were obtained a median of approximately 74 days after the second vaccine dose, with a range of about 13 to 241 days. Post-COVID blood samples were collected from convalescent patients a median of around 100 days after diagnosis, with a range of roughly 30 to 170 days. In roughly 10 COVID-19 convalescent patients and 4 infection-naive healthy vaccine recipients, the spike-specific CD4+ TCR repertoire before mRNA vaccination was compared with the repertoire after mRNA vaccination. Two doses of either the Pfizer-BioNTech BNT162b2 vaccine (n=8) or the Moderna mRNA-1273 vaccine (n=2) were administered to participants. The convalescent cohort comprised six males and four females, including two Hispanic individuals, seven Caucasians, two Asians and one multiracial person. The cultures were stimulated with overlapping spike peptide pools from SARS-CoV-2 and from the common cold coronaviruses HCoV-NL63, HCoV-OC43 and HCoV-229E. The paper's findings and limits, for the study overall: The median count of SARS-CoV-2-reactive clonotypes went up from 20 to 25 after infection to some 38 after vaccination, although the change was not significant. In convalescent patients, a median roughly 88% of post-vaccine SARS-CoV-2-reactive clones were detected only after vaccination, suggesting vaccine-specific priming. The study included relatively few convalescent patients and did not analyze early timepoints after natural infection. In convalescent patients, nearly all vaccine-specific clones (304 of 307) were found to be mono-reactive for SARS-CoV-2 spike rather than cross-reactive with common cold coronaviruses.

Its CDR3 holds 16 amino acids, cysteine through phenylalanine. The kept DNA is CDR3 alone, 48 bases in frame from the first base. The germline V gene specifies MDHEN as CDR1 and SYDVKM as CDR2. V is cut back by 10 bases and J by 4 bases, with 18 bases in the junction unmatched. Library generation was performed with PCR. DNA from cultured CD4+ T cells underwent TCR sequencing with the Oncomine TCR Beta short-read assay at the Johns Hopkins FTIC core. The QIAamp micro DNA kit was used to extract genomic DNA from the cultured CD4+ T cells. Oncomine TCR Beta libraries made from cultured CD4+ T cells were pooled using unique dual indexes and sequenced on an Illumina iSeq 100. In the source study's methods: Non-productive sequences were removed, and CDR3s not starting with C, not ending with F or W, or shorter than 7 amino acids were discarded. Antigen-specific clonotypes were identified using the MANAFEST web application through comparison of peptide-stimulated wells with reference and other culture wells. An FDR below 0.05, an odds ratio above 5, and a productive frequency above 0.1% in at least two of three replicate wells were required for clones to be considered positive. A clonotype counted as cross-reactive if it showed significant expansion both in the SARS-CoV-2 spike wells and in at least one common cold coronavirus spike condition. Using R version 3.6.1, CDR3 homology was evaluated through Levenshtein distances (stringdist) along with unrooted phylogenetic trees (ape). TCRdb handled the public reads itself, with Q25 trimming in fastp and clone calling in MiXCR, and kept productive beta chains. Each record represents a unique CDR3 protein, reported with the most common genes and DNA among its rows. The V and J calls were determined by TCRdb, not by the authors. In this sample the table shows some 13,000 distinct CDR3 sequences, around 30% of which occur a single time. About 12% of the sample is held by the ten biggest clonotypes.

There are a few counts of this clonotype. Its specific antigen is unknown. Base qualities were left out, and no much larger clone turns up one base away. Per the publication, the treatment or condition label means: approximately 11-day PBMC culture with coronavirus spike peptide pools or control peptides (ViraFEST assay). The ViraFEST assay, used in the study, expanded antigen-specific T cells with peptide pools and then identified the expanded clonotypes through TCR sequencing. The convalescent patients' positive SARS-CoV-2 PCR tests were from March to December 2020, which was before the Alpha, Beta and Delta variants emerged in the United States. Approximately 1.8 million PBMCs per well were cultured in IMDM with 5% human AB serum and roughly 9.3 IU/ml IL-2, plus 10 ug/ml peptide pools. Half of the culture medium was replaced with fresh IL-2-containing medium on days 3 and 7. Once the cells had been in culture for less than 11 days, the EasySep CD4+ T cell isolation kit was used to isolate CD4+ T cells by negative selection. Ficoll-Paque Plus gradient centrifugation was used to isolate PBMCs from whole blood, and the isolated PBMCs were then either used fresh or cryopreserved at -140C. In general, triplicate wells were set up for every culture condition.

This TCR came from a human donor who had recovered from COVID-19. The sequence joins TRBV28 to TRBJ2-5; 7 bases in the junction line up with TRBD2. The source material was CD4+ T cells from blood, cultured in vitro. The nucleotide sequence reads TGTGCCACCTCGGGTCCGGGACTACCAAAGCGAGAGACCCAGTACTTC. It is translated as CATSGPGLPKRETQYF. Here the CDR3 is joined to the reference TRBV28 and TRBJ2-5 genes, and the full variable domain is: DVKVTQSSRYLVKRTGEKVFLECVQDMDHENMFWYRQDPGLGLRLIYFSYDVKMKEKGDIPEGYSVSREKKERFSLILESASTNQTSMYLCATSGPGLPKRETQYFGPGTRLLVL.